The sequence of this T cell receptor (beta chain) was determined in a study of T-cell memory formation after mild COVID-19. Study-wide background: Each donor largely had its own TCR clusters.

This clonotype was counted a few times. Its antigen remains unknown. The study, taken as a whole, reports: Day 15 to 85 contractors were CD4/CD8 balanced; later expanders leaned CD4+. The main location of contracting CD4+ clones was CM and EM, and that of contracting CD8+ clones was EMRA.

From 5'RACE with constant-segment primers came TCR alpha and TCR beta cDNA libraries that carried sample barcodes and UMIs. TCRdb redid the calling of the 5' RACE reads with MiXCR, one entry per CDR3 protein. The sample has over 350,000 distinct CDR3 sequences; 24% are singletons. This CDR3 comprises 15 residues. Germline V gene lookup returns CDR1 SEHNR and CDR2 FQNEAQ (reference sequence). The source is an adult woman who had mild COVID-19 (a few samples of this study predate the infection). Cell type and time point are not known. This chain connects TRBV7-9 to TRBJ2-1; 8 positions match TRBD2. Sequencing was done on a sample of PBMCs or a T cell subset sorted from them (not recorded which). Here the CDR3 reads CAFTPPGLAYNEQFF. CDR3 sequence (DNA): TGTGCGTTTACTCCCCCGGGACTAGCCTACAATGAGCAGTTCTTC.